Following are 15 T cell receptor beta chains from one sample sequenced in a study of blood T cell repertoires in COVID-19. Assay: immunoSEQ multiplex PCR; the TCRdb copy retains only in-frame clones and omits some. The data contain roughly 230,000 clones, around four fifths of them singletons. The source material was peripheral blood. All receptors come from a woman aged 55 to 70 with active or convalescent COVID-19.

The table lists this clone with a count of one. The rearrangement uses TRBV5-4 and TRBJ2-1, with D perhaps matching TRBD2 (6 bases). Germline CDR1 reads SGHNT; CDR2 reads YYREEE (reference sequence). This CDR3 spans 15 amino acids. V lost 3 bases, J lost 6 bases, and 16 bases lay in between. The CDR3 coding sequence is TGTGCCAGCAGCTCCCCCGGGTCGGGGGTCAATGAGCAGTTCTTC. It specifies CASSSPGSGVNEQFF.

The genes are TRBV10-3 and TRBJ1-6, with D tentatively TRBD1 (5 bases). V lost 2 bases and J lost 7, with 12 bases in between. CDR1 ENHRY and CDR2 SYGVKD come from the germline V gene. The CDR3 runs to 15 residues. The CDR3: CAISEQGVGNSPLHF. The CDR3 nucleotides read TGTGCCATCAGTGAGCAGGGCGTCGGAAATTCACCCCTCCACTTT.

The chain couples TRBV11-3 to TRBJ2-5; 9 bases line up with TRBD2. CDR3 length equals 15 residues. Germline-derived CDR1 and CDR2 are SGHNT and YENEEA. Trimming at V came to 3 bases and at J to 0 bases, leaving 2 bases not matched to a gene. The CDR3 sequence is CASSLGLADQETQYF. CDR3 coding DNA: TGTGCCAGCAGCTTGGGACTAGCCGACCAAGAGACCCAGTACTTC.

This clone turned up a few times. V and J are TRBV30 and TRBJ2-7; 13 bases map to TRBD2. The CDR3 is made up of 14 amino acids. Germline lookup yields CDR1 GTSNPN and CDR2 SVGIG (reference sequence). Unmatched junction bases numbered 2, after V lost 2 bases and J lost 4 bases. The DNA of the CDR3 is TGTGCCTGGAGTAGGGGACTAGCGGGGTACGAGCAGTACTTC. This sequence encodes CAWSRGLAGYEQYF.

The V and J genes are TRBV5-1 and TRBJ1-6, with TRBD1 identical over 7 bases. Looked up from germline, CDR1 is SGHRS and CDR2 is YFSETQ. The CDR3 runs 16 residues. V lost 1 base to trimming and J lost 8 bases; unmatched junction nucleotides: 9. The CDR3 region is CASSLSAGGLDSPLHF. In DNA form, the CDR3 reads TGCGCCAGCAGCTTGTCGGCAGGGGGTTTGGATTCACCCCTCCACTTT.

The chain couples TRBV12-3 or TRBV12-4 to TRBJ2-1; 8 bases are a match to TRBD2. J lost 9 bases, V lost 6 bases, and 4 bases had no gene match. The CDR3 totals 12 residues. As DNA, the CDR3 is TGTGCCAGCAGCGGACTAGCCCCTGAGCAGTTCTTC. It specifies CASSGLAPEQFF.

The chain carries TRBV11-2 and TRBJ1-3, with 7 bases identical to TRBD1. The CDR3 is 16 amino acids. Germline values: CDR1 SGHAT, CDR2 FQNNGV. V shed 4 bases and J 0 bases; nucleotides not matched to a gene: 6. DNA for the CDR3: TGTGCCAGCAGCTCCCACAGGGGATTCTCTGGAAACACCATATATTTT. Translated, it gives CASSSHRGFSGNTIYF.

The chain links TRBV6-5 to TRBJ1-4; no clear D. V lost 6 bases, J lost 5 bases, and 13 bases lay in between. CDR3 length equals 14 residues. Germline loops: CDR1 MNHEY, CDR2 SVGAGI. The CDR3 nucleotides are TGTGCCAGCAGCCCCTCGGGTCGAAATGAAAAACTGTTTTTT. Protein product: CASSPSGRNEKLFF.

This rearrangement joins TRBV5-4 to TRBJ2-2, with 8 positions matching TRBD1. Germline V gene sequence: CDR1 SGHNT, CDR2 YYREEE (reference sequence). V was pared by 2 bases and J by 2 bases, with 5 bases of the junction left unmatched. This CDR3 has 16 amino acids. CDR3 amino acids: CASSLRTGINTGELFF. CDR3 coding DNA: TGTGCCAGCAGCTTAAGGACAGGGATTAACACCGGGGAGCTGTTTTTT.

There are a few counts of this clone. The chain combines TRBV6-6 with TRBJ1-4; D call uncertain. Germline V gene sequence: CDR1 MNHNY, CDR2 SVGAGI (reference sequence). With 5 bases removed from V and 0 bases from J, the gap between germline ends came to 13 bases. This CDR3 comprises 16 residues. The CDR3 loop reads CASSQRREPTNEKLFF. CDR3 DNA: TGTGCCAGCAGTCAGCGGAGGGAGCCAACTAATGAAAAACTGTTTTTT.

The rearrangement joins TRBV3-1 (or the pseudogene TRBV3-2) to TRBJ2-3, with 13 bases fitting TRBD2. Germline V gene lookup returns CDR1 LGHDT and CDR2 YNNKEL (reference sequence). This CDR3 has 19 amino acids. After removal of 1 base from V and 4 bases from J, the junction contained 11 bases not matched to a gene. Here the CDR3 reads CASSQVGLRTSGSSDTQYF. The CDR3, as DNA: TGTGCCAGCAGCCAAGTTGGGCTTAGGACTAGCGGGAGCTCAGATACGCAGTATTTT.

The V gene is TRBV3-1 (or the pseudogene TRBV3-2), the J gene TRBJ2-1, with 10 nucleotides matching TRBD2. This CDR3 has 18 amino acids. The germline V gene encodes CDR1 LGHDT and CDR2 YNNKEL (reference sequence). After removal of 1 base from V and 3 bases from J, the junction contained 9 bases not matched to a gene. CDR3: CASSQGLTLAGGYNEQFF. CDR3 nucleotide sequence: TGTGCCAGCAGCCAAGGTTTAACCTTAGCGGGGGGCTACAATGAGCAGTTCTTC.

V is TRBV6-5 and J is TRBJ2-7; TRBD2 matches at 7 bases. Germline V gene data show CDR1 as MNHEY and CDR2 as SVGAGI. V lost 5 bases, J lost 2 bases, and 6 bases stayed unmatched. CDR3 length: 14 residues. This CDR3 is CASSPLTSPYEQYF. DNA for the CDR3: TGTGCCAGCAGTCCGTTGACTAGCCCCTACGAGCAGTACTTC.

The chain combines TRBV11-3 with TRBJ2-6, with no clear D. The CDR3 runs to 14 residues. V gave up 7 bases and J gave up 0 bases, with 7 bases separating them. Germline CDR1 SGHNT, CDR2 YENEEA. The CDR3 DNA is TGTGCCAGCACCACTCGCTCTGGGGCCAACGTCCTGACTTTC. This gives the protein CASTTRSGANVLTF.

The rearrangement links TRBV27 to TRBJ2-3, with a possible D match to TRBD1 (5 bases). The CDR3 has 16 amino acids. The germline CDR1 and CDR2 sequences are MNHEY and SMNVEV (reference sequence). Trimming took 0 bases from V and 1 from J, leaving 11 bases between them. The CDR3 DNA is TGTGCCAGCAGTTTATCTGCGCAGGGTGGCACAGATACGCAGTATTTT. Translation: CASSLSAQGGTDTQYF.